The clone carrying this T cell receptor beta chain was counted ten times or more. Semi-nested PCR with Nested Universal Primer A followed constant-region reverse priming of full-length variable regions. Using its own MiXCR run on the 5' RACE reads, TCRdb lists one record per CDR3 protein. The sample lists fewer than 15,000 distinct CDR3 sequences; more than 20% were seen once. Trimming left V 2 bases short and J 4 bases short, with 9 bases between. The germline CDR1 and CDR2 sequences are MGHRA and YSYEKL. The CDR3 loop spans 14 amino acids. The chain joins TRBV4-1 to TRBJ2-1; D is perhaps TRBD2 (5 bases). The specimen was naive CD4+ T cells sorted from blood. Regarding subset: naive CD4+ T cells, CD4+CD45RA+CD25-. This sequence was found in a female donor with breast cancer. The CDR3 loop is CASSQSSMYNEQFF. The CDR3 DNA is TGCGCCAGCAGCCAATCTAGCATGTACAATGAGCAGTTCTTC.